The text below deals with one T cell receptor beta chain. This sample is drawn from a study of blood T cell repertoires in COVID-19. About the research overall: COVID-19 samples, acute and convalescent, were from the United States, Italy and Spain. The cDNA or gDNA used as material had been derived from T cells, B-cell-depleted T cells, or PBMCs.

In the authors' workflow: Estimation of nucleated cell counts relied on the amplification of reference gene primers. The repertoire was sequenced with immunoSEQ multiplex PCR; TCRdb's copy has only in-frame clones and lacks some. V and J calls and clone size are copied from that table; D and trimming were computed from the DNA. The sample records 200,000 to 300,000 clones, over 75% being singletons. V was clipped by 4 bases and J by 3 bases; unmatched bases: 5. Germline assignment: CDR1 SEHNR and CDR2 FQNEAQ (reference sequence). This CDR3 spans 15 amino acids. The sequence was collected from a human donor in a cohort sampled during active COVID-19. The V and J genes are TRBV7-9 and TRBJ1-3, with 8 nucleotides matching TRBD1. The sequencing input was peripheral blood. The CDR3 region has the DNA TGTGCCAGCAGCTCACAGGGGGTATTTGGAAACACCATATATTTT. Translation gives CASSSQGVFGNTIYF. Full variable domain (remainder filled in from reference TRBV7-9 and TRBJ1-3): DTGVSQNPRHKITKRGQNVTFRCDPISEHNRLYWYRQTLGQGPEFLTYFQNEAQLEKSRLLSDRFSAERPKGSFSTLEIQRTEQGDSAMYLCASSSQGVFGNTIYFGEGSWLTVV.